This note documents a single T cell receptor beta chain sequence. Its antigen is unidentified. The record originates from a study of T-cell memory formation after mild COVID-19. CDR1 SGDLS and CDR2 YYNGEE come from the germline V gene. V shed 0 bases and J shed 4 bases, with 5 bases lying between them. The CDR3 spans 13 residues. Each CDR3 protein is one row after TCRdb ran MiXCR on the 5' RACE reads. The sample holds about 560,000 distinct CDR3 sequences, about 20% seen once. Study-level results: Researchers found some responding clones in pre-infection memory, a sign that cross-reactive memory joined. SARS-CoV-2 specificity was not confirmed for second-wave clones peaking on day 37. Clones which contracted sat mainly in CM and EM if CD4+, and in EMRA if CD8+.

The chain combines TRBV9 with TRBJ2-1; no clear D gene. Sequenced input: PBMCs or a T cell subset sorted from them (not recorded which). The clonotype originates from an adult woman who had mild COVID-19 (a few samples of this study predate the infection). Cell type and time point are not known. In DNA form, the CDR3 reads TGTGCCAGCAGCGTAGGGAAGTACAATGAGCAGTTCTTC. Its protein product is CASSVGKYNEQFF.